The 5 T cell receptor beta chains in this list originate from one sample, sequenced in a study of blood T cell repertoires in COVID-19. Clones were read by immunoSEQ multiplex PCR, and TCRdb kept only the in-frame ones, dropping some. The sample holds over 350,000 clones, around nine tenths seen once. The specimen was PBMCs or T cells enriched from blood (not recorded which). These receptors were collected from a woman between 18 and 29 years old who had recovered from COVID-19.

The chain is built from TRBV7-9 and TRBJ1-1; 12 bases line up with TRBD1. CDR1 SEHNR and CDR2 FQNEAQ come from the germline V gene (reference sequence). The CDR3 covers 17 residues. V shed 0 bases and J 2 bases; nucleotides not matched to a gene: 4. DNA of the CDR3: TGTGCCAGCAGCTTAGCGCAGGGACAGGGGGCCAACACTGAAGCTTTCTTT. Amino acid sequence: CASSLAQGQGANTEAFF.

CDR3 sequence: CASSPQTTGTSGYTF. The CDR3 DNA reads TGTGCCAGCAGCCCACAAACAACAGGAACCAGTGGCTACACCTTC. V usage is TRBV7-8 and J usage is TRBJ1-2, with D maybe TRBD1 (5 bases). The ends were cut back, 5 bases at V and 7 bases at J, with 20 bases in the middle. The CDR3 length is 15 residues. Germline CDR1 reads SGHVS; CDR2 reads FQNEAQ.

This sequence joins TRBV7-3 and TRBJ1-5; D is uncertain. The CDR3 spans 11 residues. CDR1 is SGHTA and CDR2 is FQGTGA in the germline V gene. V was trimmed by 11 bases and J by 5 bases, leaving 10 bases between them. The CDR3 is CAPTAYQPQHF. Here the CDR3 DNA reads TGTGCCCCCACTGCGTATCAGCCCCAGCATTTT.

This chain joins TRBV5-4 and TRBJ1-2, with unresolved D. Deletions cut 4 bases from V and 6 bases from J, with 10 bases between. Germline V gives CDR1 SGHNT, CDR2 YYREEE (reference sequence). This CDR3 has 12 residues. The CDR3 nucleotides read TGTGCCAGCAGCCAGCTTCGGGATGGCTACACCTTC. It specifies CASSQLRDGYTF. Full variable domain (outside the CDR3, taken from reference TRBV5-4 and TRBJ1-2): ETGVTQSPTHLIKTRGQQVTLRCSSQSGHNTVSWYQQALGQGPQFIFQYYREEENGRGNFPPRFSGLQFPNYSSELNVNALELDDSALYLCASSQLRDGYTFGSGTRLTVV.

The V call is TRBV27, the J call TRBJ1-2, with 9 bases identical to TRBD1. Germline V lookup: CDR1 MNHEY, CDR2 SMNVEV (reference sequence). The trim removed 5 bases at V and 4 bases at J, leaving 14 bases unmatched. This CDR3 region has 17 residues. The CDR3: CASSTRRGQGSGYGYTF. DNA of the CDR3: TGTGCCAGCAGTACCCGACGGGGACAGGGTAGTGGCTATGGCTACACCTTC.